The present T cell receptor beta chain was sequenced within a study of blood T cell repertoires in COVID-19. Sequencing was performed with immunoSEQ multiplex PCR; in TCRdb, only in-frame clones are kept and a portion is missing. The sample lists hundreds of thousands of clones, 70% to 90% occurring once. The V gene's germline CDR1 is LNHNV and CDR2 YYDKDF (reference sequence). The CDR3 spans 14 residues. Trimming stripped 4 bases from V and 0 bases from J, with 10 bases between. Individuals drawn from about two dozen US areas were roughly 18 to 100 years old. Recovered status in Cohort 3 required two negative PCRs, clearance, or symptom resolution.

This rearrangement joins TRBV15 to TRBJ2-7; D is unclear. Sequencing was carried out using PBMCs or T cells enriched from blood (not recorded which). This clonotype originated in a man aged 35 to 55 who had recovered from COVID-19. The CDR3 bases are TGTGCCACCAGCACCCTTGTCGGCTCCTACGAGCAGTACTTC. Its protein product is CATSTLVGSYEQYF. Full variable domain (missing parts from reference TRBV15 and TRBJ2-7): DAMVIQNPRYQVTQFGKPVTLSCSQTLNHNVMYWYQQKSSQAPKLLFHYYDKDFNNEADTPDNFQSRRPNTSFCFLDIRSPGLGDTAMYLCATSTLVGSYEQYFGPGTRLTVT.